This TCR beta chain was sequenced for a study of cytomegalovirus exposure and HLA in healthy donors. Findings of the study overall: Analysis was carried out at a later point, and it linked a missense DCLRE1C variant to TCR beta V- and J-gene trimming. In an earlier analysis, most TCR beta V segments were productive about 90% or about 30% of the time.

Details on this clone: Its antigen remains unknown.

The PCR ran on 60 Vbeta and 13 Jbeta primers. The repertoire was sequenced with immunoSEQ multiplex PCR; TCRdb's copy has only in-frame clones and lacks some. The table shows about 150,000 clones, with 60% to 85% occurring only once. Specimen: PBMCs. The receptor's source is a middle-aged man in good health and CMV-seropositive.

In DNA form, the CDR3 reads TGTGCCAGCAGTTTAGGGGGCTCTGGACCCGGGGAGCTGTTTTTT. Its protein is CASSLGGSGPGELFF. The chain uses TRBV27 and TRBJ2-2, with D possibly being TRBD1 (6 bases). The CDR3 spans 15 residues. In germline, CDR1 is MNHEY, CDR2 SMNVEV (reference sequence). Trimming pared 2 bases from V and 6 bases from J, leaving 13 bases between.